Below are 7 T cell receptor beta chains sequenced from a single sample in a study of cytomegalovirus exposure and HLA in healthy donors. Primers for the PCR totalled 60 Vbeta and 13 Jbeta. The protocol was immunoSEQ multiplex PCR, while the TCRdb copy is restricted to in-frame clones and leaves out a portion. The sample lists some 150,000 clones, around 77% occurring once. The sequencing sample was made of PBMCs. The receptors shown here come from a man in his 60s in good health and CMV-seronegative.

To note about this clone: The junction shows a germline mismatch at one end, possibly a read error. The chain recombines TRBV7-9 with TRBJ2-2, with 9 bases identical to TRBD2. The CDR3 has 15 amino acids. Germline CDR1 is SEHNR and CDR2 is FQNEAQ (reference sequence). The CDR3 DNA sequence: TGTTCCAGCAGCTTTTCGCGGGGGGGCGTCGGGGAGCTGTTTTTT. Translated: CSSSFSRGGVGELFF.

The chain employs TRBV4-2 and TRBJ2-3; D is possibly TRBD1 (6 bases). The length of the CDR3 is 13 residues. Germline CDR1 is LGHNA and CDR2 is YNFKEQ. The V end lost 2 bases, the J end lost 8 bases, and 11 bases lay between the germline ends. CDR3: CASSQWEQGTQYF. In nucleotides, the CDR3 is TGTGCCAGCAGCCAATGGGAACAGGGTACGCAGTATTTT.

The CDR3 loop reads CATGGTGGTDTQYF. In DNA form, the CDR3 reads TGTGCCACTGGCGGGACAGGCGGCACAGATACGCAGTATTTT. V gene TRBV19 combines with J gene TRBJ2-3; 8 bases align to TRBD1. With 10 bases clipped from V and 1 base from J, the junction kept 7 bases outside the gene matches. The CDR3 covers 14 residues. Germline CDR1 LNHDA, CDR2 SQIVND (reference sequence).

V gene TRBV4-2 combines with J gene TRBJ2-1; 14 bases match TRBD2. CDR3 size: 16 residues. V trimming: 1 base; J trimming: 10 bases; junction bases outside the gene matches: 6. Germline V gene sequence: CDR1 LGHNA, CDR2 YNFKEQ. The CDR3 sequence: CASSQGGLAGVVEQFF. The CDR3, as DNA: TGTGCCAGCAGCCAAGGGGGACTAGCGGGAGTTGTCGAGCAGTTCTTC.

In its sample, this clone was seen once. The chain uses TRBV29-1 and TRBJ2-5; TRBD2 might be the D (6 bases). Germline-derived CDR1 and CDR2 are SQVTM and ANQGSEA. This CDR3 has 13 amino acids. V dropped 4 bases and J dropped 1 base, with 10 bases sitting between them. CDR3 in DNA: TGCAGCGTTGGAGGGACTCCCCAAGAGACCCAGTACTTC. It is translated as CSVGGTPQETQYF.

This clone was observed a few times. The chain couples TRBV7-2 to TRBJ2-5; perhaps TRBD2 as D (6 bases). CDR3 length: 15 residues. Germline loops: CDR1 SGHTA, CDR2 FQGNSA. V was clipped by 4 bases and J by 3 bases, with 15 bases between them. The CDR3 here is CASSSDQGGEETQYF. DNA for the CDR3: TGTGCCAGCAGCTCAGACCAGGGCGGGGAAGAGACCCAGTACTTC.

The rearrangement uses TRBV5-4 and TRBJ1-2; D is possibly TRBD1 (6 bases). V was cut by 4 bases and J by 2 bases, with 12 bases left in between. Germline V gives CDR1 SGHNT, CDR2 YYREEE (reference sequence). The CDR3 has 14 amino acids. CDR3 DNA sequence: TGTGCCAGCAGCGCGGACAGACGAAACTATGGCTACACCTTC. Protein product: CASSADRRNYGYTF.